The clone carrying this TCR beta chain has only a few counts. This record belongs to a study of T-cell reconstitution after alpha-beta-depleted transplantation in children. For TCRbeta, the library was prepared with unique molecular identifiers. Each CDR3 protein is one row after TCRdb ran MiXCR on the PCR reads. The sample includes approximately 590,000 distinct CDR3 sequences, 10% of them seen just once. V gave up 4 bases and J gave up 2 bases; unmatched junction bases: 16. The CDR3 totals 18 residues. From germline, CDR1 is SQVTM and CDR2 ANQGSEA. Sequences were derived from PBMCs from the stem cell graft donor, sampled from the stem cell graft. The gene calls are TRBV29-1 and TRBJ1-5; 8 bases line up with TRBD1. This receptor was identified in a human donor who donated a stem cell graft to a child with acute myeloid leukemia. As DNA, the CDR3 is TGCAGCGTTGGGTCGGGGTCAATAGGGACAGGCCGCAATCAGCCCCAGCATTTT. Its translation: CSVGSGSIGTGRNQPQHF.